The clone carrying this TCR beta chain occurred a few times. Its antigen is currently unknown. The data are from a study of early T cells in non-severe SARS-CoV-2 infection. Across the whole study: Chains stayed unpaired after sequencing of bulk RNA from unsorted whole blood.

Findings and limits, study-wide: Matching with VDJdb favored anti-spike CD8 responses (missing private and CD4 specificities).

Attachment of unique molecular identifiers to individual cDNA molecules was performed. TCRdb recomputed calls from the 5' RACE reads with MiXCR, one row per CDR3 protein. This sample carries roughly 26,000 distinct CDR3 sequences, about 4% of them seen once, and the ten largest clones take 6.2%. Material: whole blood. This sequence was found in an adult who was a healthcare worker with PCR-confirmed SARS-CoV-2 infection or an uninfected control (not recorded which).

In DNA, the CDR3 is TGTGCCAGCAGCCAACAGGGGGGTTCCCGATCCTACGAGCAGTACTTC. The encoded protein is CASSQQGGSRSYEQYF. The chain carries TRBV4-2 and TRBJ2-7, with a possible D match to TRBD1 (7 bases). The germline gives CDR1 LGHNA, CDR2 YNFKEQ. The V and J ends lost 2 bases and 1 base respectively, with 15 bases between them. This CDR3 spans 16 amino acids.